Presented here are 3 T cell receptor beta chains from one specimen sequenced in a study of T cell responses to AZD1222 COVID-19 vaccine. The repertoire was sequenced with immunoSEQ multiplex PCR; TCRdb's copy has only in-frame clones and lacks some. Of just under 35,000 clones in the sample, roughly 90% were seen once. The starting material was peripheral blood, obtained on day 0 of AZD1222 vaccination. These receptors came from an adult in good health.

The chain employs TRBV18 and TRBJ2-3; possibly TRBD2 for D (6 bases). Looked up from germline, CDR1 is KGHSH and CDR2 is LQKENI. Trimming removed 5 bases from V and 3 bases from J, with 18 bases in between. The CDR3 has 16 amino acids. In DNA form, the CDR3 reads TGTGCCAGCTCAGGAGGGATGAATACAGTAACAGATACGCAGTATTTT. Its translation: CASSGGMNTVTDTQYF.

The chain carries TRBV29-1 and TRBJ2-5; the D gene is possibly TRBD1 (5 bases). CDR3 size: 12 residues. V was clipped by 4 bases and J by 5 bases, with 11 bases between them. Germline-derived CDR1 and CDR2 are SQVTM and ANQGSEA. This chain's CDR3 is CSVAQGRETQYF. In nucleotides, the CDR3 is TGCAGCGTTGCCCAGGGAAGGGAGACCCAGTACTTC.

The V gene is TRBV10-3, the J gene TRBJ2-2; the D is unclear. Between the trimmed V and J ends, which lost 2 bases and 0 bases, there was a span of 7 bases. There are 15 residues in the CDR3. Germline V CDR1 and CDR2: ENHRY, SYGVKD. In DNA form, the CDR3 reads TGTGCCATCAGTGAGACGCGGCCGAACACCGGGGAGCTGTTTTTT. It encodes CAISETRPNTGELFF.